The sequence of this TCR beta chain was determined in a study of blood T cell repertoires in COVID-19. Profiling relied on immunoSEQ multiplex PCR, and the TCRdb table lists in-frame clones only, not all of them. The table shows roughly 280,000 clones, with 88% occurring only once. The ends lost 1 base at V and 4 bases at J; junction bases unmatched: 13. The CDR3 spans 17 residues. CDR1 is MDHEN, CDR2 SYDVKM, per germline. The sample was peripheral blood. The receptor comes from a woman younger than 45 with COVID-19, enrolled during active disease. V and J are TRBV28 and TRBJ2-7; 7 bases match TRBD2. Here the CDR3 reads CASSLSRGAGSSYEQYF. DNA of the CDR3: TGTGCCAGCAGTTTATCGAGGGGAGCGGGGTCGTCGTACGAGCAGTACTTC.